The clone carrying this TCR beta chain was observed a handful of times. Its cognate antigen is unknown. This sample was taken from a study of cytomegalovirus exposure and HLA in healthy donors. Whole-study findings and limits: In a later analysis, a missense DCLRE1C variant was linked to TCR beta V- and J-gene trimming. Rare TCR sequences dominated, though some public TCRs recurred in many donors.

Amplification used 60 Vbeta primers and 13 Jbeta primers. Repertoires were generated with immunoSEQ multiplex PCR, while TCRdb's copy carries only in-frame clones and drops some. Of about 230,000 clones listed, approximately 87% are singletons. The V end lost 2 bases, the J end lost 0 bases, and 6 bases lay between the germline ends. This CDR3 is 13 amino acids long. Germline V gene data show CDR1 as SGHRS and CDR2 as YFSETQ. The sequence derives from a human donor in good health. The specimen was PBMCs. The chain combines TRBV5-1 with TRBJ2-7; unclear D gene. The CDR3 region is CASSFASSYEQYF. The CDR3 DNA is TGCGCCAGCAGCTTCGCCAGCTCCTACGAGCAGTACTTC.